This passage covers 14 T cell receptor beta chains from one sample sequenced in a study of cytomegalovirus exposure and HLA in healthy donors. The PCR ran on 60 Vbeta and 13 Jbeta primers. The data were produced by immunoSEQ multiplex PCR, yet TCRdb's version contains in-frame clones alone and is incomplete. The sample lists approximately 160,000 clones, approximately 82% occurring once. Sequencing was done on a sample of PBMCs. Source of these receptors: a male donor in good health and CMV-seronegative.

This chain joins TRBV5-6 and TRBJ1-2; D gene unclear. There are 12 residues in the CDR3. The germline CDR1 and CDR2 sequences are SGHDT and YYEEEE. The V end was cut by 5 bases, the J end by 4 bases, with 9 bases between. The CDR3 region has the DNA TGTGCCAGCAGGTACGAGGGCTATGGCTACACCTTC. This sequence encodes CASRYEGYGYTF.

This chain uses TRBV4-1 with TRBJ1-4; TRBD1 matches 8 bases. V lost 4 bases and J lost 6; bases outside the gene matches: 7. The CDR3 extends over 15 amino acids. The germline V gene has CDR1 MGHRA and CDR2 YSYEKL. As DNA, the CDR3 is TGCGCCAGCAGCCCCTCGGGACAGGTTGATGAAAAACTGTTTTTT. Translating it yields CASSPSGQVDEKLFF.

The chain couples TRBV2 to TRBJ2-7, with 12 bases identical to TRBD2. CDR3 length: 15 amino acids. Germline CDR1 is SNHLY and CDR2 is FYNNEI. Trimming cost V 7 bases and J 5 bases; bases outside gene matches: 9. The CDR3 DNA is TGTGCCAGCACCGAACGGGGACTAGCGGGCAACGAGCAGTACTTC. It translates to CASTERGLAGNEQYF.

The V gene is TRBV6-1, the J gene TRBJ1-1, with 8 nucleotides matching TRBD1. Looked up from germline, CDR1 is MNHNS and CDR2 is SASEGT. The CDR3 runs 13 residues. After removal of 6 bases from V and 4 bases from J, the junction contained 4 bases not matched to a gene. CDR3 DNA: TGTGCCAGCAGACGAACAGGGGGCACTGAAGCTTTCTTT. It encodes CASRRTGGTEAFF.

V gene TRBV7-9 combines with J gene TRBJ1-1; D is ambiguous. Trimming took off 2 bases at V and 5 bases at J, with 15 bases between the two ends. CDR3 size: 15 residues. The germline V gene encodes CDR1 SEHNR and CDR2 FQNEAQ (reference sequence). CDR3 sequence reads: CASSLNAGFGTEAFF. In nucleotides, the CDR3 is TGTGCCAGCAGCTTAAACGCGGGCTTCGGGACTGAAGCTTTCTTT.

The chain uses TRBV19 and TRBJ2-1, with D possibly being TRBD2 (6 bases). The V gene lost 1 base and the J gene lost 2 bases, with 12 bases spanning the gap. This CDR3 region has 16 residues. Per the germline V gene, CDR1 is LNHDA and CDR2 is SQIVND (reference sequence). The CDR3 DNA reads as TGTGCCAGTAGTATAGTAAGGCTAGCGCCCTACAATGAGCAGTTCTTC. Its translation: CASSIVRLAPYNEQFF.

This chain connects TRBV5-1 to TRBJ1-2; 7 bases align to TRBD1. In germline, CDR1 is SGHRS, CDR2 YFSETQ. The length of the CDR3 is 13 residues. V lost 1 base to trimming and J lost 7 bases; unmatched junction nucleotides: 4. This CDR3 reads CASSLTGDRGYTF. CDR3 DNA: TGCGCCAGCAGCTTGACAGGGGATCGTGGCTACACCTTC.

The chain uses TRBV21-1 and TRBJ1-5; TRBD1 is the table's D call and was not checked against the DNA. TRBV21-1 is a known pseudogene. The CDR3 is 13 residues long. The CDR3 sequence is CASSKAGYQPQHF. Written as DNA, the CDR3 is TGTGCCAGCAGCAAAGCGGGCTATCAGCCCCAGCATTTT.

V usage is TRBV28 and J usage is TRBJ2-2; unclear D gene. The ends were cut back, 6 bases at V and 2 bases at J, with 13 bases in the middle. The CDR3 spans 15 residues. CDR1 is MDHEN, CDR2 SYDVKM, per germline. CDR3 nucleotides: TGTGCCAGCAGCCAGACATCCCCAAACACCGGGGAGCTGTTTTTT. This translates into CASSQTSPNTGELFF. The full variable domain, in which reference TRBV28 and TRBJ2-2 provide the parts outside the CDR3, is DVKVTQSSRYLVKRTGEKVFLECVQDMDHENMFWYRQDPGLGLRLIYFSYDVKMKEKGDIPEGYSVSREKKERFSLILESASTNQTSMYLCASSQTSPNTGELFFGEGSRLTVL.

V gene TRBV2 combines with J gene TRBJ1-1; D uncertain. Germline loops: CDR1 SNHLY, CDR2 FYNNEI. The CDR3 covers 14 residues. Trimming left V 6 bases short and J 2 bases short, with 13 bases between. The CDR3 DNA sequence: TGTGCCAGCAGACGGGCAGGACTCAACACTGAAGCTTTCTTT. Amino acids: CASRRAGLNTEAFF.

The genes are TRBV11-2 and TRBJ2-7, with 9 bases fitting TRBD2. The V gene end was trimmed by 6 bases and the J gene end by 4 bases; junction bases not matched to a gene: 16. The germline V gene has CDR1 SGHAT and CDR2 FQNNGV. The length of the CDR3 is 17 residues. The CDR3 here is CASRPLGAGGRRYEQYF. CDR3 coding DNA: TGTGCCAGCAGGCCACTTGGGGCGGGAGGGCGTCGGTACGAGCAGTACTTC.

The rearrangement joins TRBV7-2 to TRBJ1-2, with unresolved D. The length of the CDR3 is 15 residues. Germline V lookup: CDR1 SGHTA, CDR2 FQGNSA. Trimming took 6 bases from V and 0 from J, leaving 14 bases between them. CDR3 loop: CASSIVSGANYGYTF. Here the CDR3 DNA reads TGTGCCAGCAGTATCGTGTCCGGGGCTAACTATGGCTACACCTTC.

The rearrangement links TRBV5-1 to TRBJ2-1; 9 bases match TRBD2. Germline V gene lookup returns CDR1 SGHRS and CDR2 YFSETQ. The CDR3 sequence is 15 residues long. V shed 4 bases and J 6 bases; nucleotides not matched to a gene: 8. CDR3 sequence reads: CASSPYASGTNEQFF. CDR3 bases: TGCGCCAGCAGCCCTTATGCTAGCGGGACCAATGAGCAGTTCTTC.

This clone has only a few counts. The genes are TRBV23-1 and TRBJ2-2; 9 nucleotides match TRBD1. TRBV23-1 is marked as an open reading frame, function uncertain. The CDR3 is made up of 15 amino acids. With 3 bases clipped from V and 4 bases from J, the junction kept 3 bases outside the gene matches. CDR3 bases: TGCGCCAGCAGTCACCCGACAGGGGGCACCGGGGAGCTGTTTTTT. This encodes CASSHPTGGTGELFF.